Presented here are 22 T cell receptor beta chains from one specimen sequenced in a study of molecular identifiers for immune sequencing clone quantification. TCRdb reprocessed the PCR reads with MiXCR, giving one entry per CDR3 protein. Of under 600,000 distinct CDR3 sequences listed, 20% to 25% are singletons. Sequenced material: naive CD8+ T cells from blood, with Jurkat cell RNA spiked in. Subset described: FACS-sorted CD8+CD4-CCR7+CD45RA+ naive T cells. The receptor set was obtained from a human donor in good health. Some libraries in this study had Jurkat cell RNA spiked in.

This clonotype was counted ten times or more. This rearrangement joins TRBV5-6 to TRBJ1-1; no firm D call. The germline V gene encodes CDR1 SGHDT and CDR2 YYEEEE. This CDR3 is built from 13 residues. The ends were cut back, 5 bases at V and 4 bases at J, with 12 bases in the middle. The CDR3 loop reads CASSYQGSTEAFF. In DNA form, the CDR3 reads TGTGCCAGCAGTTATCAAGGGAGCACTGAAGCTTTCTTT. Drawing the rest from reference TRBV5-6 and TRBJ1-1, the complete variable domain is DAGVTQSPTHLIKTRGQQVTLRCSPKSGHDTVSWYQQALGQGPQFIFQYYEEEERQRGNFPDRFSGHQFPNYSSELNVNALLLGDSALYLCASSYQGSTEAFFGQGTRLTVV.

This clonotype was seen just once. The V call is TRBV24-1, the J call TRBJ1-1; D is uncertain. This CDR3 is built from 13 residues. Germline V gene sequence: CDR1 KGHDR, CDR2 SFDVKD. Trimming cost V 9 bases and J 8 bases, with 18 bases left between them. The CDR3 loop is CATCQVQSLEAFF. DNA for the CDR3: TGTGCCACCTGTCAGGTACAGTCTTTAGAAGCTTTCTTT.

The DNA of the CDR3 is TGCAGCGTCCAATGGACAACCTACGAGCAGTACTTC. Amino acid sequence: CSVQWTTYEQYF. This sequence joins TRBV29-1 and TRBJ2-7, with D perhaps matching TRBD1 (5 bases). CDR3 length: 12 amino acids. Germline V CDR1 and CDR2: SQVTM, ANQGSEA. Trimming shortened V by 6 bases and J by 2 bases, and 11 bases separated the two germline ends.

This clonotype has ten or more counts. The CDR3 DNA is TGCAGTGCTGAGGGGGGGCAAGATCGAAGGAACACTGAAGCTTTCTTT. It specifies CSAEGGQDRRNTEAFF. This chain joins TRBV20-1 and TRBJ1-1, with D perhaps matching TRBD1 (6 bases). The CDR3 totals 16 residues. Trimming left V 5 bases short and J 1 base short, with 20 bases between. Germline V lookup: CDR1 DFQATT, CDR2 SNEGSKA (reference sequence).

For this clonotype: Just one base apart from a much larger clone, this may be a read error. The rearrangement uses TRBV7-9 and TRBJ2-1; D gene unclear. The CDR3 is made up of 12 amino acids. Germline V gene lookup returns CDR1 SEHNR and CDR2 FQNEAQ (reference sequence). V lost 1 base, J lost 7 bases, and 5 bases lay in between. DNA of the CDR3: TGTGCCAGCAGCTTAGGTACGAATGAGCAGTTCTTC. The encoded protein is CASSLGTNEQFF.

The V gene is TRBV20-1, the J gene TRBJ2-3, with 9 nucleotides matching TRBD2. The length of the CDR3 is 18 residues. V was pared by 0 bases and J by 0 bases, with 10 bases of the junction left unmatched. Germline V gives CDR1 DFQATT, CDR2 SNEGSKA (reference sequence). This CDR3 is CSARDTVAGAISTDTQYF. CDR3 DNA sequence: TGCAGTGCTAGAGATACGGTAGCGGGGGCAATTAGCACAGATACGCAGTATTTT.

This clonotype occurred many times. The chain recombines TRBV7-2 with TRBJ1-1; D possibly corresponds to TRBD1 (6 bases). Germline V gene lookup returns CDR1 SGHTA and CDR2 FQGNSA. The CDR3 is made up of 16 amino acids. V lost 1 base and J 1 base, leaving 13 bases between the germline ends. In nucleotides, the CDR3 is TGTGCCAGCAGCTTAGGGGCAGGGGTTTGGAACACTGAAGCTTTCTTT. This translates into CASSLGAGVWNTEAFF.

The chain recombines TRBV20-1 with TRBJ2-3; D not certain. Germline assignment: CDR1 DFQATT and CDR2 SNEGSKA (reference sequence). The CDR3 length is 14 residues. Trimming removed 5 bases from V and 2 bases from J, with 14 bases in between. The CDR3 loop reads CSARALDHTDTQYF. The CDR3 DNA reads as TGCAGTGCTCGTGCCCTAGACCACACAGATACGCAGTATTTT.

The chain uses TRBV2 and TRBJ2-7; no firm D call. The CDR3 length is 14 residues. Germline values: CDR1 SNHLY, CDR2 FYNNEI. Trimming removed 5 bases at V and 0 bases at J, with 11 bases between. The chain's CDR3 is CASSYAGFSYEQYF. Here the CDR3 DNA reads TGTGCCAGCAGTTACGCAGGATTCTCCTACGAGCAGTACTTC.

The chain recombines TRBV5-6 with TRBJ2-1, with 8 bases lining up with TRBD1. The CDR3 spans 15 residues. The germline gives CDR1 SGHDT, CDR2 YYEEEE. The junction had 5 bases not matched to a gene; V was cut back by 4 bases and J by 2 bases. As DNA, the CDR3 is TGTGCCAGCAGCCACGGGACAGGACCCTACAATGAGCAGTTCTTC. Translation gives CASSHGTGPYNEQFF.

Ten or more counts support this clonotype. The rearrangement joins TRBV7-2 to TRBJ2-6; no clear D gene. Germline lookup yields CDR1 SGHTA and CDR2 FQGNSA. The CDR3 sequence is 18 residues long. With 0 bases removed from V and 0 bases from J, the gap between germline ends came to 12 bases. CDR3: CASSLAERRSSGANVLTF. CDR3 bases: TGTGCCAGCAGCTTAGCTGAGAGACGGAGCTCTGGGGCCAACGTCCTGACTTTC.

Notes on this clonotype: A much larger clonotype is one base distant, so this may be a read error. The chain joins TRBV6-6 to TRBJ2-3, with D perhaps TRBD1 (6 bases). CDR1 and CDR2 (germline): MNHNY, SVGAGI (reference sequence). The length of the CDR3 is 21 residues. The CDR3 spells CASSPLGGGRQLDASTDTLYF. The CDR3 coding sequence is TGTGCCAGCAGCCCCCTTGGGGGCGGACGACAATTAGACGCTAGCACAGATACGCTGTATTTT.

For this clonotype: The conserved phenylalanine or tryptophan normally closing the CDR3 is absent here, so this likely arose from a read error. The V call is TRBV4-3, the J call TRBJ2-1; D might be TRBD1 (6 bases). This CDR3 spans 14 amino acids. The V gene lost 2 bases and the J gene lost 8 bases, with 13 bases spanning the gap. In germline, CDR1 is LGHNA, CDR2 YSLEER. The CDR3 bases are TGCGCCAGCAGCCAAAAAACAGGGTTCCATGAGCAGTTCTCC. Protein: CASSQKTGFHEQFS.

This clonotype was detected ten times or more. The V gene is TRBV7-9, the J gene TRBJ2-7, with D unresolved. The germline V gene has CDR1 SEHNR and CDR2 FQNEAQ (reference sequence). The ends were cut back, 3 bases at V and 3 bases at J, with 12 bases in the middle. The CDR3 covers 14 residues. Here the CDR3 DNA reads TGTGCCAGCAGCTTCACACAGAGTTACTACGAGCAGTACTTC. It specifies CASSFTQSYYEQYF.

Note on this clonotype: A much larger clone is a single base away; this may be a read error. CDR3 residues: CASSLLVCYEQYF. CDR3 nucleotides: TGTGCCAGCAGTCTTTTAGTCTGCTACGAGCAGTACTTC. The chain combines TRBV6-1 with TRBJ2-7, with D hard to call. The CDR3 loop spans 13 amino acids. The V gene's germline CDR1 is MNHNS and CDR2 SASEGT. The V end was cut by 5 bases, the J end by 3 bases, with 11 bases between.

This clonotype was observed a handful of times. This sequence joins TRBV7-9 and TRBJ1-6; TRBD1 is a possible D gene (5 bases). Trimming pared 5 bases from V and 8 bases from J, leaving 34 bases between. This CDR3 has 21 amino acids. Germline CDR1 and CDR2: SEHNR and FQNEAQ (reference sequence). This CDR3 is CASSGTTGTDKPIFPDSPLHF. As DNA, the CDR3 is TGTGCCAGCAGCGGGACCACCGGGACGGATAAGCCAATCTTTCCTGATTCACCCCTCCACTTT.

This clonotype was counted a single time. This sequence joins TRBV15 and TRBJ2-2; weak D call: TRBD1 (6 bases). The V end was cut by 3 bases, the J end by 1 base, with 15 bases between. This CDR3 is 17 amino acids long. Germline V gene lookup returns CDR1 LNHNV and CDR2 YYDKDF (reference sequence). The CDR3 DNA follows: TGTGCCACCAGCAGCCTCCTGCTGGACAGGAACACCGGGGAGCTGTTTTTT. Amino acid sequence: CATSSLLLDRNTGELFF.

This clonotype was seen a few times. The chain has TRBV21-1 and TRBJ2-7. TRBV21-1 is noted as a pseudogene. The CDR3 loop spans 17 amino acids. CDR3 DNA: TGTGCCAGCAGCCCAAGTACCGATACTATCCCCTACTACGAGCAGTACTTC. Amino acid sequence: CASSPSTDTIPYYEQYF.

There are a few counts of this clonotype. In nucleotides, the CDR3 is TGTGCCAGCAGTTACGGGGCGGGAGGGGAACAGTACTTC. It codes for CASSYGAGGEQYF. The chain couples TRBV6-5 to TRBJ2-7, with 9 bases matching TRBD2. Trimming cost V 2 bases and J 10 bases; bases outside gene matches: 6. This CDR3 has 13 amino acids. The germline gives CDR1 MNHEY, CDR2 SVGAGI.

This clonotype came up many times. The rearrangement joins TRBV2 to TRBJ1-2; 9 nucleotides line up with TRBD1. Germline V CDR1 and CDR2: SNHLY, FYNNEI. The CDR3 sequence is 13 residues long. V lost 7 bases and J lost 8; bases outside the gene matches: 8. CDR3 nucleotides: TGTGCCAGCATCCCACAGGGGGCTGGAGGCTACACCTTC. Translated: CASIPQGAGGYTF.

This chain links TRBV20-1 with TRBJ1-2; TRBD1 is a possible D gene (5 bases). This CDR3 is 15 amino acids long. With 3 bases removed from V and 1 base from J, the gap between germline ends came to 15 bases. Germline V gives CDR1 DFQATT, CDR2 SNEGSKA (reference sequence). CDR3 residues: CSASFLDTINYGYTF. In DNA form, the CDR3 reads TGCAGTGCTAGCTTTTTGGACACTATTAACTATGGCTACACCTTC.

At least ten counts were recorded for this clonotype. This rearrangement joins TRBV7-9 to TRBJ2-3, with D unclear. Germline-derived CDR1 and CDR2 are SEHNR and FQNEAQ (reference sequence). CDR3 size: 15 residues. Trimming took off 5 bases at V and 1 base at J, with 13 bases between the two ends. CDR3 loop: CASSTLPGGTDTQYF. In DNA form, the CDR3 reads TGTGCCAGCAGCACTCTCCCAGGCGGCACAGATACGCAGTATTTT.